One sample yielded the 20 T cell receptor beta chains listed below, sequenced in a study of neurological immune-mediated disorders. TCRdb reanalysed the 5' RACE reads using MiXCR and keeps one entry per CDR3 protein. The data show 70,000 to 90,000 distinct CDR3 sequences, 4.5% to 6.5% seen once. Specimen: PBMCs. Receptors originate from a woman aged 25 to 39 with multiple sclerosis.

This clonotype was seen ten or more times. The CDR3 protein is CASSLRDFSYNSPLHF. In DNA, the CDR3 is TGCGCCAGCAGCTTGCGTGACTTCTCCTATAATTCACCCCTCCACTTT. The chain links TRBV5-1 to TRBJ1-6, with D hard to call. The CDR3 loop spans 16 amino acids. Trimming shortened V by 1 base and J by 0 bases, and 8 bases separated the two germline ends. Germline V lookup: CDR1 SGHRS, CDR2 YFSETQ.

The table lists this clonotype with many counts. CDR3 sequence (DNA): TGCGCCAGCAGTCCGGACGGTAACACTGAAGCTTTCTTT. It encodes CASSPDGNTEAFF. This chain joins TRBV5-1 and TRBJ1-1, with D unclear. Germline V CDR1 and CDR2: SGHRS, YFSETQ. CDR3 length: 13 residues. V lost 5 bases and J 2 bases, leaving 10 bases between the germline ends.

The V call is TRBV20-1, the J call TRBJ1-5, with D unresolved. This CDR3 contains 13 residues. Germline V gene data show CDR1 as DFQATT and CDR2 as SNEGSKA (reference sequence). V dropped 4 bases and J dropped 3 bases, with 10 bases sitting between them. In DNA form, the CDR3 reads TGCAGTGCTACCAGTGGAGTCAATCAGCCCCAGCATTTT. The encoded protein is CSATSGVNQPQHF.

This clonotype was picked up many times. The rearrangement joins TRBV19 to TRBJ1-5; 9 bases are shared with TRBD1. This CDR3 comprises 15 residues. V shed 6 bases and J 4 bases; nucleotides not matched to a gene: 7. Looked up from germline, CDR1 is LNHDA and CDR2 is SQIVND (reference sequence). The CDR3 is CASSGTGQSNQPQHF. In DNA form, the CDR3 reads TGTGCCAGTAGCGGGACAGGGCAAAGTAATCAGCCCCAGCATTTT.

This clonotype was seen repeatedly, ten times or more. This chain links TRBV14 with TRBJ2-5; no reliable D call. The V and J ends lost 1 base and 0 bases respectively, with 9 bases between them. Germline CDR1 and CDR2: SGHDN and FVKESK. The CDR3 covers 15 residues. DNA of the CDR3: TGTGCCAGCAGCCAAGCCACTGCGTACCAAGAGACCCAGTACTTC. The encoded protein is CASSQATAYQETQYF.

At least ten counts were recorded for this clonotype. In DNA form, the CDR3 reads TGTGCCAGCAGCTTGGGGCAGGGCGGATTCTACTCCGAAGCTTTCTTT. Translation: CASSLGQGGFYSEAFF. The gene calls are TRBV5-6 and TRBJ1-1, with D perhaps matching TRBD1 (5 bases). The CDR3 consists of 16 residues. Germline V gene lookup returns CDR1 SGHDT and CDR2 YYEEEE. The V end was cut by 0 bases, the J end by 8 bases, with 20 bases between.

DNA of the CDR3: TGCGCCAGCAGCTTGGCCCCCTCCGGGACTAGCGGGGGCCCAAGCACAGATACGCAGTATTTT. It codes for CASSLAPSGTSGGPSTDTQYF. The chain employs TRBV5-1 and TRBJ2-3; 14 bases map to TRBD2. V lost 0 bases to trimming and J lost 0 bases; unmatched junction nucleotides: 12. Germline V gene data show CDR1 as SGHRS and CDR2 as YFSETQ. CDR3 length equals 21 residues.

This clonotype was seen at least ten times. CDR3: CASSSGTGGLRLFF. The CDR3 bases are TGTGCCAGCAGCTCCGGGACAGGGGGCTTGCGACTGTTTTTT. The chain employs TRBV6-2 or TRBV6-3 and TRBJ2-2; TRBD1 agrees at 12 bases. The CDR3 sequence is 14 residues long. Trimming took 6 bases from V and 14 from J; bases not matched to a gene: 10. Germline V CDR1 and CDR2: MNHEY, SVGEGT.

The sample holds many counts of this clonotype. This chain links TRBV20-1 with TRBJ2-3; 11 nucleotides align to TRBD2. CDR3 length: 16 residues. Germline V gene lookup returns CDR1 DFQATT and CDR2 SNEGSKA (reference sequence). V lost 0 bases and J lost 5; bases outside the gene matches: 7. The CDR3 coding sequence is TGCAGTGCTAGAGACCGTAGCGGGAGGGCTGGAGATACGCAGTATTTT. It yields the protein CSARDRSGRAGDTQYF.

Ten or more counts support this clonotype. The chain joins TRBV20-1 to TRBJ2-3; 10 bases line up with TRBD1. The V gene end was trimmed by 2 bases and the J gene end by 4 bases; junction bases not matched to a gene: 6. CDR3 length: 15 residues. The germline V gene has CDR1 DFQATT and CDR2 SNEGSKA (reference sequence). DNA of the CDR3: TGCAGTGCTAGATCGGGACAGGGGAGGGCAGATACGCAGTATTTT. It codes for CSARSGQGRADTQYF.

This clonotype showed up many times. The DNA for the CDR3 is TGTGCCAGCAGGAATCCGGGACAGTACACAGATACGCAGTATTTT. It codes for CASRNPGQYTDTQYF. This chain uses TRBV7-2 with TRBJ2-3; 7 nucleotides align to TRBD1. The length of the CDR3 is 15 residues. V dropped 6 bases and J dropped 2; count of bases not matched to a gene: 8. CDR1 and CDR2 from the germline V gene are SGHTA and FQGNSA.

This clonotype was found many times. This chain links TRBV5-1 with TRBJ1-1; D uncertain. Trimming took off 4 bases at V and 10 bases at J, with 17 bases between the two ends. The CDR3 is 13 amino acids. CDR1 and CDR2 (germline): SGHRS, YFSETQ. The chain's CDR3 is CASSPDLLVGAFF. CDR3 bases: TGCGCCAGCAGCCCCGACTTGCTGGTGGGAGCTTTCTTT.

The sample holds many counts of this clonotype. DNA for the CDR3: TGTGCCAGCAGCTTCGGCCGAGAAACTGAAGCTTTCTTT. Residues: CASSFGRETEAFF. The chain is built from TRBV7-9 and TRBJ1-1; no clear D gene. V was cut by 3 bases and J by 5 bases, with 10 bases left in between. CDR3 length: 13 amino acids. Germline V gives CDR1 SEHNR, CDR2 FQNEAQ (reference sequence).

This clonotype was picked up a small number of times. The gene calls are TRBV2 and TRBJ2-3, with D perhaps matching TRBD1 (5 bases). Per germline, CDR1 SNHLY and CDR2 FYNNEI. The V gene lost 6 bases and the J gene lost 0 bases, with 10 bases spanning the gap. CDR3 length: 14 amino acids. CDR3: CASRFRVSTDTQYF. The CDR3 DNA is TGTGCCAGCAGATTCAGGGTTAGCACAGATACGCAGTATTTT.

This clonotype came up many times. This rearrangement joins TRBV10-3 to TRBJ2-2; weak D call: TRBD2 (6 bases). CDR3 size: 12 residues. Germline loops: CDR1 ENHRY, CDR2 SYGVKD. V was clipped by 7 bases and J by 5 bases, with 8 bases between them. In nucleotides, the CDR3 is TGTGCCATCACAGGAGGGACCGGGGAGCTGTTTTTT. This sequence encodes CAITGGTGELFF.

This clonotype has ten or more counts. The chain is built from TRBV28 and TRBJ2-5; 13 bases line up with TRBD2. CDR3 length: 19 amino acids. Trimming took 6 bases from V and 5 from J; bases not matched to a gene: 18. In germline, CDR1 is MDHEN, CDR2 SYDVKM. CDR3 sequence: CASSVREGLAGEGVETQYF. In nucleotides, the CDR3 is TGTGCCAGCAGCGTGCGGGAAGGACTAGCGGGAGAGGGCGTGGAGACCCAGTACTTC.

The genes are TRBV28 and TRBJ2-3; D tentatively fits TRBD1 or TRBD2 (5 bases each). Trimming took off 5 bases at V and 2 bases at J, with 14 bases between the two ends. Germline V gives CDR1 MDHEN, CDR2 SYDVKM. The CDR3 runs to 15 residues. CDR3 in DNA: TGTGCCAGCAGTACTTCCGGGACCATCACAGATACGCAGTATTTT. This sequence encodes CASSTSGTITDTQYF.

This clonotype turned up a few times. The chain joins TRBV14 to TRBJ2-5; possible D gene TRBD2, 6 bases. The CDR3 loop spans 13 amino acids. Germline assignment: CDR1 SGHDN and CDR2 FVKESK. V was cut by 4 bases and J by 4 bases, with 10 bases left in between. CDR3 coding DNA: TGTGCCAGCAGCCCCGGGGGAGGAGAGACCCAGTACTTC. It is translated as CASSPGGGETQYF.

This clonotype was counted between two and nine times. This rearrangement joins TRBV28 to TRBJ1-5; 8 nucleotides agree with TRBD1. Germline V gene data show CDR1 as MDHEN and CDR2 as SYDVKM. Germline trimming cut 3 bases from V and 6 bases from J; bases unmatched to any gene: 7. The CDR3 is made up of 15 amino acids. CDR3 nucleotides: TGTGCCAGCAGTTTCCAGGACAGGGCTGGTCAGCCCCAGCATTTT. Its translation is CASSFQDRAGQPQHF. Filled out from reference TRBV28 and TRBJ1-5, the complete variable domain reads DVKVTQSSRYLVKRTGEKVFLECVQDMDHENMFWYRQDPGLGLRLIYFSYDVKMKEKGDIPEGYSVSREKKERFSLILESASTNQTSMYLCASSFQDRAGQPQHFGDGTRLSIL.

There are many counts of this clonotype. The chain uses TRBV12-3 or TRBV12-4 and TRBJ2-1; D tentatively fits TRBD1 or TRBD2 (5 bases each). This CDR3 contains 13 residues. The germline V and J ends were trimmed by 7 bases and 4 bases, with 11 bases remaining between them. Here the CDR3 DNA reads TGTGCCAGCACTTCCGGGGCTTACAATGAGCAGTTCTTC. Its translation is CASTSGAYNEQFF.